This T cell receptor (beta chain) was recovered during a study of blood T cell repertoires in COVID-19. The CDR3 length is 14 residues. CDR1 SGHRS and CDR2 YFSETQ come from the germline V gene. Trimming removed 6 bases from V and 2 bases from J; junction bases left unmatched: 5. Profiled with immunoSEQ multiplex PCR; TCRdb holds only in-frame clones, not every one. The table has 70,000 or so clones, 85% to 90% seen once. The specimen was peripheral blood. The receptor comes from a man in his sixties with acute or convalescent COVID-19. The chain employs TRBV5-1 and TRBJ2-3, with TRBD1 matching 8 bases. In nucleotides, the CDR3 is TGCGCCAGCACTTCGGGACAGGCCACAGATACGCAGTATTTT. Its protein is CASTSGQATDTQYF.